This TCR beta chain was found in a study of T cell responses to AZD1222 COVID-19 vaccine. For this clone: Its antigen is not identified.

Findings and limits, study-wide: Only a handful of AZD1222 recipients were seropositive at baseline.

Germline V gene lookup returns CDR1 SNHLY and CDR2 FYNNEI. This CDR3 is built from 14 residues. Trimming left V 5 bases short and J 0 bases short, with 11 bases between. Sequencing used immunoSEQ multiplex PCR; TCRdb keeps in-frame clones, though not all of them. In the table there are 150,000 or so clones, 80% to 90% of which are singletons. This receptor was taken from an adult in good health. The chain is built from TRBV2 and TRBJ2-7, with no clear D. The starting material was peripheral blood, obtained on day 0 of AZD1222 vaccination. CDR3 residues: CASSLRYTSYEQYF. In DNA, the CDR3 is TGTGCCAGCAGTCTTAGATATACCTCCTACGAGCAGTACTTC.